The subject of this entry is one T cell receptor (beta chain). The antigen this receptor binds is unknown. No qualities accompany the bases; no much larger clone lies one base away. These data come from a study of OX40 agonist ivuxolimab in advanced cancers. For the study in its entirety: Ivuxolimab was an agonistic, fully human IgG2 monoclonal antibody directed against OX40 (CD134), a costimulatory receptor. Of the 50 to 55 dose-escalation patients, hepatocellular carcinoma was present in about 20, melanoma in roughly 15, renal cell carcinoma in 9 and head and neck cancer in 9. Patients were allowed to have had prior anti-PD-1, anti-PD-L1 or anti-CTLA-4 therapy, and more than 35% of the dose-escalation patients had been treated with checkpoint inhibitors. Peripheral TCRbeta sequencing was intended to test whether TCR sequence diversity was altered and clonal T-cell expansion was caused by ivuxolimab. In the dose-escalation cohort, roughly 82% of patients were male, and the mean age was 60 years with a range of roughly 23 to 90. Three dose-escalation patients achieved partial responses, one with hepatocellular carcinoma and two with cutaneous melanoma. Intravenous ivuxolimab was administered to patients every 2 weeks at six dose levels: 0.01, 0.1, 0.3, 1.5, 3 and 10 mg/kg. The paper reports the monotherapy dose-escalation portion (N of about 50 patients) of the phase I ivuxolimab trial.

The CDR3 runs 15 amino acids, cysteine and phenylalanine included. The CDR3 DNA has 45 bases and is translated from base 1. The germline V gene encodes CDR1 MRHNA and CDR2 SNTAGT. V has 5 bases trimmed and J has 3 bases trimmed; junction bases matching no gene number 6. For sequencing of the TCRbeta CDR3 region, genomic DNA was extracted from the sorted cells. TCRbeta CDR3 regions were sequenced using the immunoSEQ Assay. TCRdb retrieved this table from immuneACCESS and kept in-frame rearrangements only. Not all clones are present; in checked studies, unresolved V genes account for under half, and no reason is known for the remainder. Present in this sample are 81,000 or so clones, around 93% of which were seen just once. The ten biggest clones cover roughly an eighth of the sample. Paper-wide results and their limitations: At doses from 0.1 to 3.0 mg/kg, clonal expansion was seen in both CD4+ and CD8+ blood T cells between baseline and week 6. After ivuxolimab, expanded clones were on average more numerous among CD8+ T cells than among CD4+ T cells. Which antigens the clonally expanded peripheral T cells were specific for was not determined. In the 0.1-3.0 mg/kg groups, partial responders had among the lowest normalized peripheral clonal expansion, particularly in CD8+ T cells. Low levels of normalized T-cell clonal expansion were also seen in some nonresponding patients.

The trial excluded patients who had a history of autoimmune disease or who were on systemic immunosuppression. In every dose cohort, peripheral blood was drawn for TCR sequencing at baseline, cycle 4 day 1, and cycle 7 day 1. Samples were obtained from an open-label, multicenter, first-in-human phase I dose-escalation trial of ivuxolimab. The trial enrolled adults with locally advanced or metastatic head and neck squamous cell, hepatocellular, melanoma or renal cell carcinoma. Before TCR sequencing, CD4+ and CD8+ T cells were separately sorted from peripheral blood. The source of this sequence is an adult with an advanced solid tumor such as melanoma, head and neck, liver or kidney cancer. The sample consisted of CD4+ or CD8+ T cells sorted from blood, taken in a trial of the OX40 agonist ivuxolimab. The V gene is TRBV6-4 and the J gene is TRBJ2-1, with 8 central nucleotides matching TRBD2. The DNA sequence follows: TGTGCCAGCAGTTCCCGACTAGCGCACTACAATGAGCAGTTCTTC. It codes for CASSSRLAHYNEQFF.